This entry concerns a single TCR beta chain. The CDR3 extends over 15 amino acids. Germline-derived CDR1 and CDR2 are LNHDA and SQIVND (reference sequence). The V end was cut by 3 bases, the J end by 1 base, with 10 bases between. In the study's own analysis: Reference gene primers were amplified, and this amplification served to estimate nucleated cell counts. Clones were sequenced by immunoSEQ multiplex PCR, and TCRdb holds only the in-frame ones, with some missing. V, J and clone size are those of that table, while D and trimming were read from the DNA. Among under 150,000 clones listed, approximately 80% were seen once. This sample was taken from a study of blood T cell repertoires in COVID-19. Study background: Samples taken during acute and convalescent COVID-19 were collected in the United States, Italy and Spain.

Those who participated ranged in age from roughly 18 to 95 years and resided in 20 to 25 US areas. V usage is TRBV19 and J usage is TRBJ1-5; D remains ambiguous. Material: PBMCs or T cells enriched from blood (not recorded which). This sequence was found in a woman aged 40 to 55 who had recovered from COVID-19. CDR3 amino acids: CASSMVQSSNQPQHF. The CDR3 nucleotides read TGTGCCAGTAGTATGGTACAGTCGAGCAATCAGCCCCAGCATTTT.